Listed below are T cell receptor beta chains from one sample, sequenced in a study of blood T cells in healthy people across ages. From the 5' RACE reads, TCRdb called clonotypes with MiXCR, one entry per CDR3 protein. The sample includes over 600,000 distinct CDR3 sequences, 40% to 45% seen only once; the top ten take about 30%. The specimen sequenced was blood. These receptors all come from a man older than 75 in good health. Both conserved end residues are part of each CDR3. The D gene is left open where the match is weak. Some rows mark clone size as missing; the rest say once, few, many or name a class of expanded clone.

V gene,CDR3 length,clone size,J gene,D gene,CDR3 protein,CDR3 DNA
TRBV20-1,13,-,TRBJ1-2,-,CSARVVPSLGYTF,TGCAGTGCTAGAGTGGTCCCGTCGCTCGGCTACACCTTC
TRBV10-3,12,-,TRBJ2-1,-,CAISELSGEQFF,TGTGCCATCAGTGAGTTAAGTGGTGAGCAGTTCTTC
TRBV3-1,17,-,TRBJ2-5,TRBD2,CASSQERSSGRGGTQYF,TGTGCCAGCAGCCAAGAACGGAGTAGCGGGAGGGGAGGGACCCAGTACTTC
TRBV6-2/TRBV6-3,16,-,TRBJ1-6,TRBD1,CASRVRSTGGNSPLHF,TGTGCCAGCAGGGTGAGGAGCACAGGGGGCAATTCACCCCTCCACTTT
TRBV9,16,many,TRBJ2-7,TRBD2,CASSVAVLAGDGEQYF,TGTGCCAGCAGCGTAGCAGTACTAGCGGGGGACGGGGAGCAGTACTTC
TRBV5-1,15,few,TRBJ1-2,TRBD1,CASSSRGLDNYGYTF,TGCGCCAGCAGCTCTAGGGGGCTGGATAACTATGGCTACACCTTC
TRBV28,16,-,TRBJ2-5,-,CASSPYQGGGQETQYF,TGTGCCAGCAGCCCCTATCAGGGTGGAGGCCAAGAGACCCAGTACTTC
TRBV20-1,14,-,TRBJ2-1,-,CSAKEGGPYNEQFF,TGCAGTGCTAAGGAGGGGGGGCCCTACAATGAGCAGTTCTTC
TRBV12-3/TRBV12-4,14,-,TRBJ2-3,TRBD2,CASTSGLATDTQYF,TGTGCCAGCACCTCGGGACTAGCTACAGATACGCAGTATTTT
TRBV20-1,15,few,TRBJ1-1,-,CSARNSPQGRPEAFF,TGCAGTGCTAGGAATTCGCCTCAGGGTAGACCCGAAGCTTTCTTT
TRBV5-1,16,-,TRBJ2-4,-,CASSKEGGRGKNIQYF,TGCGCCAGCAGCAAGGAAGGGGGGCGCGGCAAAAACATTCAGTACTTC
TRBV6-2/TRBV6-3,14,-,TRBJ2-3,-,CASSYGGVRDTQYF,TGTGCCAGCAGTTACGGGGGAGTAAGGGATACGCAGTATTTT
TRBV6-6,14,-,TRBJ2-5,TRBD1,CASSPQGAGNEQYF,TGTGCCAGCAGTCCGCAGGGGGCGGGGAATGAGCAGTACTTC
TRBV20-1,14,few,TRBJ2-1,-,CSASGATSYNEQFF,TGCAGTGCTAGTGGAGCGACCTCCTACAATGAGCAGTTCTTC
TRBV7-2,13,few,TRBJ2-5,-,CATDEGAGRTQYF,TGTGCCACCGACGAGGGGGCGGGACGGACCCAGTACTTC
TRBV3-1,15,-,TRBJ2-3,TRBD2,CASSRGLEPTDTQYF,TGTGCCAGCAGCAGAGGACTAGAGCCCACAGATACGCAGTATTTT
TRBV29-1,15,-,TRBJ2-3,-,CSVEDMEGRTDTQYF,TGCAGCGTTGAAGATATGGAGGGTCGCACAGATACGCAGTATTTT
TRBV5-4,14,once,TRBJ2-5,-,CASSSADYQETQYF,TGTGCCAGCAGCTCCGCGGACTACCAAGAGACCCAGTACTTC
TRBV28,13,-,TRBJ2-3,-,CASRDPKGHTQYF,TGTGCCAGCAGGGACCCAAAGGGCCATACGCAGTATTTT
TRBV7-9,14,few,TRBJ1-1,TRBD1,CASSVRDRNTEAFF,TGTGCCAGCAGCGTCCGGGACAGGAACACTGAAGCTTTCTTT
TRBV7-2,14,-,TRBJ2-5,-,CASSFMDDQETQYF,TGTGCCAGCAGCTTCATGGACGATCAAGAGACCCAGTACTTC
TRBV6-2/TRBV6-3,11,many,TRBJ2-3,-,CASSIADTQYF,TGTGCCAGCTCCATAGCAGATACGCAGTATTTT
TRBV12-3/TRBV12-4,16,-,TRBJ2-1,TRBD2,CASQRLAGVSYNEQFF,TGTGCCTCTCAAAGACTAGCGGGAGTCTCCTACAATGAGCAGTTCTTC
TRBV6-6,14,few,TRBJ2-1,-,CASSLQGEYNEQFF,TGTGCCAGCAGCCTTCAGGGAGAATACAATGAGCAGTTCTTC
TRBV5-8,15,-,TRBJ2-6,-,CASSFVLSGANVLTF,TGTGCCAGCAGCTTCGTCCTGTCTGGGGCCAACGTCCTGACTTTC
TRBV12-3/TRBV12-4,18,many,TRBJ2-6,-,CASSSMYLDTSGANVLTF,TGTGCCAGCAGTTCAATGTATCTTGACACCTCTGGGGCCAACGTCCTGACTTTC
TRBV6-2/TRBV6-3,13,-,TRBJ1-1,-,CASRDYRNTEAFF,TGTGCCAGCAGAGATTACAGGAACACTGAAGCTTTCTTT
TRBV20-1,14,-,TRBJ2-2,-,CSARLAEIIGELFF,TGCAGTGCTAGATTAGCGGAGATCATCGGGGAGCTGTTTTTT
TRBV7-2,19,few,TRBJ2-3,-,CASSPLLRRTLLGTDTQYF,TGTGCCAGCAGCCCACTTTTAAGGCGCACCCTCCTGGGCACAGATACGCAGTATTTT
TRBV7-2,14,-,TRBJ2-3,-,CASSVGGGQVKQYF,TGTGCCAGCAGCGTAGGAGGGGGCCAGGTTAAGCAGTATTTT
TRBV29-1,16,few,TRBJ2-3,TRBD2,CSAMGLAGTSTDTQYF,TGCAGCGCGATGGGACTAGCGGGGACTAGCACAGATACGCAGTATTTT
TRBV6-5,14,few,TRBJ2-7,TRBD2,CASSYPGGTYEQYF,TGTGCCAGCAGTTACCCCGGGGGGACCTACGAGCAGTACTTC
TRBV21-1,16,many,TRBJ2-3,-,CASSKAFSGDTDTQYF,TGTGCCAGCAGCAAAGCGTTTAGCGGGGACACAGATACGCAGTATTTT